This TCR beta chain was obtained from a study of cytomegalovirus exposure and HLA in healthy donors listed by TCRdb under 2017. With respect to the entire study: In an earlier analysis of 550 to 750 of the donors, 276 Gb of sequence data and approximately 100 million unique TCR beta sequences from roughly 180 million T cells were reported. A later analysis re-analyzed previously published TCR beta repertoires from 650 to 800 donors and added high-resolution HLA genotyping to study TCR occurrence patterns. Rather than using new phenotypic data, the later analysis identified candidate immune exposures from TCR beta sequences and from how often those sequences occurred across donors. In an earlier analysis of 550 to 700 of the donors, high-throughput TCR beta sequencing was used to judge whether each TCR beta V gene segment behaved as functional or pseudogenic. The study was designed to test whether signatures of past pathogen exposure could be identified by cataloging public T cell receptors. The T cell repertoires of 666 subjects were profiled by immunosequencing and related to cytomegalovirus serostatus. In a later genetic analysis, genome-wide SNP genotypes for about three fifths of the roughly 670 donors were used, and that subset was treated as a discovery cohort. To predict cytomegalovirus infection status, the study combined high-throughput TCR immunosequencing, statistical association of individual TCRs with disease status, and machine learning. An early release covering around 630 HLA-typed donors comprised approximately 290 gigabases of sequencing data and tens of millions of unique TCR sequences. HLA typing covered class I and class II loci at four-digit resolution. All discovery cohort repertoires had been generated using a single sequencing platform. Across 398 genotyped donors of the cohort, an average of approximately 240,000 unique TCR beta nucleotide sequences per donor were sequenced, and about a sixth of those sequences were non-productive. Four to six DR-DQ haplotypes were handled as single units for association and clustering, since linkage in the cohort was strong. The number of typed donors differed by locus: about 629-630 for A, B, C, DRB1 and DQB1; 500 to 550 for DQA1; approximately 600 for DPA1; and roughly 450 for DPB1. Among the roughly 380 genotyped donors, around 81% belonged to the genetic ancestry cluster associated with self-reported Caucasian donors. Donor age, sex, ethnicity and CMV serostatus were compiled together with the repertoire data. Along with the 666-subject first cohort, a separate validation cohort of about 110 different subjects was used.

The cohort consisted of approximately 670 healthy bone marrow donors. Cohort members were all nominally healthy when sampled, although unrecorded immune exposures were likely present. The donor was CMV seronegative and was included in the group of 352 seronegative cohort members. A peripheral blood sample was provided by each donor, and peripheral blood mononuclear cells were used for TCR beta sequencing. Genomic DNA was extracted from the blood cell samples with the Qiagen DNeasy Blood Extraction Kit. Receptor libraries were prepared by the immunoSEQ multiplex PCR assay. A mixture of 60 forward primers for TCR Vbeta segments and 13 reverse primers for TCR Jbeta segments was used in the multiplex PCR. Amplification of the CDR3 region of rearranged TCR beta genes was performed with a multiplex PCR assay on genomic DNA. The Illumina HiSeq System was used to sequence the amplified TCR beta libraries as 87-base-pair reads. As for the authors' bioinformatics: A later analysis counted tens of millions of unique TCR beta chains across the 666 repertoires, and some 11 million of these chains were shared by at least two donors. Raw reads were error-corrected and collapsed into unique sequences with a nearest-neighbor algorithm that merged closely related sequences to remove PCR and sequencing errors. CDR3 sequences were aligned to IMGT reference sequences to assign V, D and J gene segments. For a sequence to be retained, at least a six-nucleotide match to both a V gene segment and a J gene segment was required. Rearrangements were called productive when the CDR3 lacked stop codons and stayed in frame with V and J; all others were non-productive. Following IMGT convention, CDR3 was defined as the stretch from the second conserved V-encoded cysteine to the conserved J-encoded phenylalanine. Sequences without an unambiguous match to a single V gene segment were excluded from the earlier analysis of almost 600 of the donors. In an earlier analysis of approximately 500 of the donors, a V segment was called functional when productive rearrangements were above 56.7%, and segregating when the standard deviation between donors exceeded 5%. A statistical classification framework was developed to diagnose cytomegalovirus status using the catalog of TCR beta chain sequences. V and J gene assignment, in a later analysis, came from comparing TCR nucleotide sequences with IMGT/GENE-DB human TR gene sequences. The TCRdist pipeline was used in a later analysis to assign CDR3 sequences and most-parsimonious VDJ recombination scenarios. In a later analysis, every TCR beta chain was defined by the combination of its CDR3 amino acid sequence and its V-gene family, and reads without a unique V-gene family were dropped. In a later analysis, fewer than 600 highly shared, low-generation-probability nucleotide sequences were removed to address suspected cross-contamination and a sequencing artifact. In a later analysis, a clonal expansion index was calculated for each public chain from normalized within-repertoire ranks of inferred template counts. In a later analysis, generation probabilities were computed with a VDJ recombination model fitted to out-of-frame rearrangements, and the resulting probabilities were checked against IGoR. In a later analysis, TCR-TCR, TCR-HLA and TCR-CMV co-occurrence was scored with hypergeometric tests, and a repertoire-size bias correction was applied to TCR pairs. In a later analysis, false discovery rates were estimated by permuting HLA or CMV assignments 20 times. In a later analysis, co-occurring TCRs were grouped using DBSCAN, and TCRdist sequence similarity was added for clustering within HLA-allele-positive subsets. Repertoires with fewer than 30,000 or more than 120,000 public chains were left out of co-occurrence clustering, as were a handful of repertoires with anomalous nucleotide sharing. In its TCRdb copy, this immuneACCESS table keeps in-frame sequences only and misses some clones. Where compared with another copy, unresolved V genes explain less than half of these, and the others have no known cause. V and J calls and clone size are as listed in that table; D and trimming were resolved from the DNA. Across this sample there are over 140,000 clones, with 70% to 90% seen only once. About 2.2% of the sample belongs to the ten largest clones.

From cysteine to phenylalanine, the CDR3 is 13 amino acids long. Left in the record is the CDR3 DNA by itself, 39 bases read in frame from the first base. Trimming costs V 2 bases and J 4 bases, and their ends lie 6 bases apart. CDR1 and CDR2 are read off the germline V gene as SNHLY and FYNNEI. In this sample, this clone turned up once. No cognate antigen has been identified for it. Per-base quality was not reported, and no clone a single base away is much larger than it. Overall study results and their limits: Strong co-occurrence of HLA alleles, especially DR and DQ, made assigning TCR associations to individual alleles difficult. A later analysis found that most CMV-associated TCR beta chains appeared HLA-restricted, with HLA associations seemingly driven largely by CMV exposure. The authors suggested that the approach could potentially be extended to other disease states and immunological phenotypes. Compared with the approximately 710-donor mean, donors in an Asian-associated ancestry cluster had fewer N-insertions in productive TCRs, according to a later genetic analysis. In a later genetic analysis, a missense DCLRE1C variant was associated with V-gene and J-gene trimming of TCR beta chains, and the association was replicated in an independent cohort. In this cohort, only TCR beta chains were sequenced, and detectable features were limited by the absence of alpha or paired-chain data. According to a later analysis, parvovirus B19, influenza, CMV and Epstein-Barr virus appeared linked to several top co-occurrence clusters. Because HLA typing was unavailable for some donors at each locus, only the typed subset was used in association tests. A further reported finding was that TCR beta sequences accurately predicted the HLA-A and HLA-B alleles for most subjects in the first cohort. Specific HLA alleles were associated with roughly 16,000 TCR beta sequences at a false discovery rate of 0.05 in a later analysis. The study listed 150 to 200 TCR beta chains as associated with cytomegalovirus. For the cohort, immune exposure information was limited to CMV serostatus. While some public TCRs were present in many individuals, most TCR sequences turned up only very rarely across donors. An earlier analysis of roughly 570 of the donors showed that most TCR beta V segments appeared in productive rearrangements either about 90% or about 30% of the time, which broadly matched IMGT annotations. The sequencing pipeline was judged likely to have produced a cluster of highly shared sequence variants as a technical artifact. In a later analysis, HLA-associated TCR beta chains were found to be more clonally expanded and to have lower generation probabilities than equally common non-associated chains. The classifier was reported to diagnose cytomegalovirus status with high specificity and sensitivity in both the original cohort and the validation cohort. In vitro tests confirmed that a few of the cytomegalovirus-associated TCR beta chains recognize cytomegalovirus antigens. Roughly uniform sequencing depth across donors was assumed in presence/absence analyses, although this assumption may not hold. Correlated functional status among segregating V segments might be attributable to linkage disequilibrium, but an unknown experimental factor could not be ruled out. Some IMGT-functional V segments, including TRBV6-2 and TRBV6-3, could not be told apart with the 87-base-pair reads, so those segments were excluded. Because counts were too low, seventeen rarely observed V segments, including chromosome 9 orphons, were excluded from the earlier analysis of 587 of the donors. According to a later analysis, TCR association rates differed among HLA loci, with DRB1 alleles showing the most associated TCRs and HLA-C alleles showing the fewest.

The sequence came from a man aged 50 or older in good health and CMV-seronegative. The sequenced sample was PBMCs. The rearrangement combines TRBV2 with TRBJ1-5; the D gene identity is not certain. The CDR3 sequence is CASSEWRNQPQHF. The DNA sequence is TGTGCCAGCAGTGAATGGAGGAATCAGCCCCAGCATTTT.